These T cell receptor beta chains were read from a single sample in a study of identical twins. TCRdb reprocessed the 5' RACE reads with MiXCR, giving one entry per CDR3 protein. The table has 150,000 or so distinct CDR3 sequences, 3% to 4.5% seen once; the top ten hold approximately 7.7%. Sequencing was done on a sample of memory T cells sorted from blood. The receptors here all came from a man aged 18 to 29 in good health. Each CDR3 is given with its conserved first and last residue. A D gene is named only where the DNA matches it firmly. A clone size is listed for some rows: how often the clone was seen (once, few, many), or a class if it is expanded.

TRBJ1-3 | TRBV5-1 | many | TRBD1 | TGCGCCAGCAGCTTGCAGGGGGACTCTGGAAACACCATATATTTT | CASSLQGDSGNTIYF
TRBJ2-1 | TRBV29-1 | many | TRBD1 | TGCAGCGTTGGGGACAGTTCTAGGGCTGAGCAGTTCTTC | CSVGDSSRAEQFF
TRBJ2-1 | TRBV30 | many | - | TGTGCCTGGAGTGAAGGACTGTACAATGAGCAGTTCTTC | CAWSEGLYNEQFF
TRBJ1-1 | TRBV5-1 | many | TRBD1 | TGCGCCAGCAGCTACAGGGGCCCCACTGAAGCTTTCTTT | CASSYRGPTEAFF
TRBJ2-1 | TRBV11-2 | many | - | TGTGCCAGCAGCCCAGGGACGACCAGCCGGCAGTTCTTC | CASSPGTTSRQFF
TRBJ2-2 | TRBV6-5 | many | - | TGTGCCAGCAGTTACTCTGGGGGGCGCGGGACCGGGGAGCTGTTTTTT | CASSYSGGRGTGELFF
TRBJ1-5 | TRBV2 | many | TRBD1 | TGTGCCAGCAGTCGCGGGACAGCCAGCAATCAGCCCCAGCATTTT | CASSRGTASNQPQHF
TRBJ2-1 | TRBV29-1 | many | - | TGCAGCTTCCCGGGACGAAGCTCGGGTGAGCAGTTCTTC | CSFPGRSSGEQFF
TRBJ2-7 | TRBV10-3 | many | TRBD1 | TGTGCCATCAGGCCGGGACAGGGAGGCTACGAGCAGTACTTC | CAIRPGQGGYEQYF
TRBJ2-1 | TRBV15 | many | TRBD2 | TGTGCCACCAGCAGAGAACTAGCGCCCTACAATGAGCAGTTCTTC | CATSRELAPYNEQFF
TRBJ2-3 | TRBV5-1 | many | - | TGCGCCAGCACCACCACGGGGGGCGGGGAGCAGTATTTT | CASTTTGGGEQYF
TRBJ2-5 | TRBV5-5 | many | - | TGTGCCAGCAGCTTCGGCAGGGAAGATTTGGGAGAGACCCAGTACTTC | CASSFGREDLGETQYF
TRBJ1-1 | TRBV6-6 | many | - | TGTGCCAGCAATGGTGGGCCTGAAGCTTTCTTT | CASNGGPEAFF
TRBJ2-5 | TRBV6-5 | many | TRBD2 | TGTGCCAGCAGTTTCCGGGGGGGTTCAGAGACCCAGTACTTC | CASSFRGGSETQYF
TRBJ1-4 | TRBV7-2 | many | - | TGTGCCAGCAGCTTCCGGGGCAATGAAAAACTGTTTTTT | CASSFRGNEKLFF
TRBJ2-3 | TRBV7-2 | many | TRBD2 | TGTGCCAGCAGCTTAGCGGGGGGGAGGGATACGCAGTATTTT | CASSLAGGRDTQYF
TRBJ2-5 | TRBV5-1 | many | - | TGCGCCAGCAGCCTAAATGGAAACAAAGAGACCCAGTACTTC | CASSLNGNKETQYF
TRBJ1-1 | TRBV12-3/TRBV12-4 | many | TRBD1 | TGTGCCAGCCGCGGACAGGGCCTGAACACTGAAGCTTTCTTT | CASRGQGLNTEAFF
TRBJ2-2 | TRBV5-1 | many | TRBD2 | TGCGCCAGCAGCTTGGAGCGGGGTCGGTACACCGGGGAGCTGTTTTTT | CASSLERGRYTGELFF
TRBJ2-1 | TRBV29-1 | many | TRBD1 | TGCAGCGTTGAGGTCTTAGACAGGGGGCACGATGAGCAGTTCTTC | CSVEVLDRGHDEQFF
TRBJ2-1 | TRBV7-9 | many | TRBD2 | TGTGCCAGCAGCTTCTCCCTAGCGGGGTACAATGAGCAGTTCTTC | CASSFSLAGYNEQFF
TRBJ2-1 | TRBV5-1 | many | - | TGCGCCAGCAGCTCGTCTCTGGATTTGGGTGAGCAGTTCTTC | CASSSSLDLGEQFF
TRBJ2-3 | TRBV29-1 | many | TRBD2 | TGCAGCGCAGTAGCGGGGAGCACAGATACGCAGTATTTT | CSAVAGSTDTQYF
TRBJ2-1 | TRBV20-1 | many | TRBD2 | TGCAGTGCTAGACCACTAGCGGGCTCCTACAATGAGCAGTTCTTC | CSARPLAGSYNEQFF
TRBJ2-5 | TRBV27 | many | - | TGTGCCAGCAGTTTAACGGGTGTGACCCAGTACTTC | CASSLTGVTQYF
TRBJ2-1 | TRBV5-1 | - | TRBD2 | TGCGCCAGCAGCTTTCGTCTAGCGGGAGGGAAGAACAATGAGCAGTTCTTC | CASSFRLAGGKNNEQFF
TRBJ1-3 | TRBV9 | many | - | TGTGCCAGCAGCGTAGAACCACAGTACTCTGGAAACACCATATATTTT | CASSVEPQYSGNTIYF
TRBJ2-1 | TRBV3-1 | many | - | TGTGCCAGCAGCCAAGATCTCGGTTCTCGGGACAATGAGCAGTTCTTC | CASSQDLGSRDNEQFF
TRBJ2-5 | TRBV5-1 | many | TRBD2 | TGCGCCAGCAGCTTGAAACTAGCGGGAGGCTTTCGCCGCGAGACCCAGTACTTC | CASSLKLAGGFRRETQYF
TRBJ1-5 | TRBV19 | many | - | TGTGCCAGTAGTATAGTCCCGGGGGACCAGCCCCAGCATTTT | CASSIVPGDQPQHF
TRBJ2-1 | TRBV27 | - | - | TGTGCCAGCAGTTTTGGAAGCCGCAATGAGCAGTTCTTC | CASSFGSRNEQFF
TRBJ2-3 | TRBV7-8 | many | TRBD1 | TGTGCCAGTAACTCCGGGACAGGGGTTTCAGATACGCAGTATTTT | CASNSGTGVSDTQYF
TRBJ2-3 | TRBV7-2 | many | - | TGTGCCAGCAGCCTCACTAGGCCTCGGGGCACAGATACGCAGTATTTT | CASSLTRPRGTDTQYF
TRBJ2-1 | TRBV11-3 | many | - | TGTGCCAGCAGCCCTAGGAGGGGTGGTGAGCAGTTCTTC | CASSPRRGGEQFF
TRBJ2-5 | TRBV9 | many | TRBD2 | TGTGCCAGCAGCGTCACCGGGACTCTCGGGAGGGAGACCCAGTACTTC | CASSVTGTLGRETQYF
TRBJ1-5 | TRBV10-3 | few | - | TGTGCCATCAGTGAGTCGTTGGGAAGGACTCAGCCCCAGCATTTT | CAISESLGRTQPQHF
TRBJ2-3 | TRBV7-5 | many | - | - | CISVSEAYSQRGEDTQYF
TRBJ2-3 | TRBV28 | many | - | TGTGCCAGCAGTCCCACAACACCGGGACTCGAATCGCAGTATTTT | CASSPTTPGLESQYF
TRBJ2-1 | TRBV5-1 | many | TRBD2 | TGCGCCAGCAGCTCCTCTAGCGGGACCCTCTACAATGAGCAGTTCTTC | CASSSSSGTLYNEQFF
TRBJ1-5 | TRBV7-8 | many | - | TGTGCCAGCAGCTCAACGGTCAGGGACCAGCCCCAGCATTTT | CASSSTVRDQPQHF
TRBJ2-5 | TRBV20-1 | many | - | TGCAGTGCTGTCCAAGAGACCCAGTACTTC | CSAVQETQYF